This T cell receptor beta chain was sequenced in a study of shared clonotypes between healthy human individuals. Study-level background: Per-donor plates numbered three CD4 naive, three CD4 memory, two CD8 naive and one CD8 memory.

Measured with immunoSEQ multiplex PCR; TCRdb has only the in-frame clones, and not every one. The sample lists roughly 2.2 million clones, 85% to 95% seen once, with 0.35% to 0.5% in the top ten. Details on this clone: Its antigen is not identified.

Study-wide results and limits: Against clonotypes common to all four donors, non-shared ones had lower generation probabilities. Enrolling few donors narrowed the genetic and exposure-history diversity that was represented. The rarefaction results pointed to incomplete sorted-subset sequencing despite large depth.

This CDR3 comprises 14 residues. Trimming shortened V by 4 bases and J by 3 bases, and 10 bases separated the two germline ends. Germline V gene data show CDR1 as SEHNR and CDR2 as FQNEAQ (reference sequence). This receptor was taken from a man between 18 and 35 years old in good health. Some clones in this sample may be carry-over from other donors' samples. What was sequenced was naive CD4+ T cells from PBMCs. Subset of the sample: CD45RA+ positively selected. The J gene is TRBJ1-5, the V gene TRBV7-9, with D tentatively TRBD1 (5 bases). CDR3 loop: CASSSTVLNQPQHF. The CDR3 DNA follows: TGTGCCAGCAGCTCGACAGTACTCAATCAGCCCCAGCATTTT.